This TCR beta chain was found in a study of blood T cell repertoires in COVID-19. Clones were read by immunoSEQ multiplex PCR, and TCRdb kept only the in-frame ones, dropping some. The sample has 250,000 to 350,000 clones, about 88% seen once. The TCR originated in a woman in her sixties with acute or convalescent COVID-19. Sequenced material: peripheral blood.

The CDR3 spells CASSESGAFSQETQYF. The DNA of the CDR3 is TGTGCCAGCAGCGAGTCAGGGGCATTTTCCCAAGAGACCCAGTACTTC. The chain joins TRBV9 to TRBJ2-5; tentatively, D is TRBD1 (6 bases). V dropped 3 bases and J dropped 1 base, with 16 bases sitting between them. This CDR3 has 16 residues. Per the germline V gene, CDR1 is SGDLS and CDR2 is YYNGEE.